The 17 T cell receptor beta chains in this list originate from one sample, sequenced in a study of T cell repertoires in cytomegalovirus infection. TCRdb ran MiXCR on the reads and lists one entry per CDR3 protein. The table shows just over 300,000 distinct CDR3 sequences, with roughly 15% occurring only once. Input material: PBMCs. These receptors came from a human donor in good health (CMV status not recorded). Some clones in this sample may be carry-over from other donors' samples.

The gene calls are TRBV4-3 and TRBJ2-1; D may be TRBD1 or TRBD2 (5 bases each). This CDR3 comprises 15 residues. Germline CDR1 LGHNA, CDR2 YSLEER. Trimming pared 3 bases from V and 2 bases from J, leaving 11 bases between. In nucleotides, the CDR3 is TGCGCCAGCAGCCAGCCCGGGGCAACCTACAATGAGCAGTTCTTC. Translated, it gives CASSQPGATYNEQFF.

In its sample, this clonotype was seen a few times. V gene TRBV6-5 combines with J gene TRBJ2-5; TRBD1 might be the D (6 bases). V gave up 0 bases and J gave up 9 bases, with 14 bases separating them. This CDR3 has 14 amino acids. Germline V gene data show CDR1 as MNHEY and CDR2 as SVGAGI. The CDR3 DNA reads TGTGCCAGCAGTTACTCGGGGGCCGAGGGTTCCCAGTACTTC. Translated: CASSYSGAEGSQYF.

In this sample, this clonotype turned up a few times. V is TRBV20-1 and J is TRBJ2-7; TRBD1 aligns across 11 bases. Trimming at V came to 4 bases and at J to 7 bases, leaving 6 bases not matched to a gene. Germline loops: CDR1 DFQATT, CDR2 SNEGSKA (reference sequence). The CDR3 loop spans 13 amino acids. This CDR3 reads CSAIGQGAREQYF. CDR3 DNA sequence: TGCAGTGCTATTGGACAGGGGGCGCGGGAGCAGTACTTC.

J is TRBJ2-1 and V is TRBV20-1; 10 nucleotides agree with TRBD2. CDR3 size: 15 residues. In germline, CDR1 is DFQATT, CDR2 SNEGSKA (reference sequence). V was clipped by 5 bases and J by 5 bases; unmatched bases: 9. The CDR3 protein is CSASERGGLDNEQFF. Here the CDR3 DNA reads TGCAGTGCTTCTGAGCGGGGGGGCCTCGACAATGAGCAGTTCTTC.

The chain links TRBV3-1 to TRBJ1-6, with 11 positions matching TRBD1. The CDR3 runs 16 residues. In germline, CDR1 is LGHDT, CDR2 YNNKEL (reference sequence). Trimming cost V 3 bases and J 8 bases; bases outside gene matches: 6. The CDR3: CASSHIGQGAHSPLHF. The CDR3 DNA is TGTGCCAGCAGCCATATAGGACAGGGGGCACATTCACCCCTCCACTTT. The full variable domain, with the rest looked up from reference TRBV3-1 and TRBJ1-6, is DTAVSQTPKYLVTQMGNDKSIKCEQNLGHDTMYWYKQDSKKFLKIMFSYNNKELIINETVPNRFSPKSPDKAHLNLHINSLELGDSAVYFCASSHIGQGAHSPLHFGNGTRLTVT.

Ten or more counts support this clonotype. The V gene is TRBV7-2, the J gene TRBJ2-7; 9 nucleotides align to TRBD1. After removal of 10 bases from V and 2 bases from J, the junction contained 12 bases not matched to a gene. Looked up from germline, CDR1 is SGHTA and CDR2 is FQGNSA. The CDR3 has 15 residues. CDR3 DNA sequence: TGTGCCACGGCCCCGGGACAGGGCGTCACCTACGAGCAGTACTTC. Its translation is CATAPGQGVTYEQYF.

This clonotype was picked up many times. V is TRBV6-5 and J is TRBJ2-7; D may be TRBD1 or TRBD2 (5 bases each). This CDR3 is 15 amino acids long. V was clipped by 2 bases and J by 4 bases, with 15 bases between them. Germline CDR1 reads MNHEY; CDR2 reads SVGAGI. The CDR3 loop reads CASSYGAVAGYEQYF. CDR3 nucleotide sequence: TGTGCCAGCAGTTACGGGGCGGTCGCGGGTTACGAGCAGTACTTC.

This clonotype came up many times. The chain joins TRBV7-2 to TRBJ1-2; D not resolved. V was shortened by 4 bases and J by 0 bases, with 15 bases between the two germline ends. The CDR3 runs 16 residues. Germline V CDR1 and CDR2: SGHTA, FQGNSA. CDR3 loop: CASSYAAPPTNYGYTF. The CDR3 DNA reads TGTGCCAGCAGCTACGCAGCACCTCCCACTAACTATGGCTACACCTTC.

This clonotype was counted between two and nine times. This sequence joins TRBV20-1 and TRBJ2-7, with D perhaps being TRBD1 or TRBD2 (5 bases each). The CDR3 has 14 residues. Germline CDR1 and CDR2: DFQATT and SNEGSKA (reference sequence). Trimming took 6 bases from V and 7 from J, leaving 22 bases between them. The CDR3 sequence: CSAYRDPVSREQYF. In DNA form, the CDR3 reads TGCAGTGCGTACCGGGACCCCGTTTCGAGGGAGCAGTACTTC.

This clonotype has ten or more counts. The V call is TRBV6-2 or TRBV6-3, the J call TRBJ2-5; 7 positions agree with TRBD2. The germline V gene encodes CDR1 MNHEY and CDR2 SVGEGT. The CDR3 length is 12 residues. V shed 8 bases and J 4 bases; nucleotides not matched to a gene: 4. The CDR3 here is CASRGGGETQYF. CDR3 coding DNA: TGTGCCAGCCGCGGCGGGGGAGAGACCCAGTACTTC.

This clonotype has ten or more counts. This CDR3 is CASSGTGTGMYEQYF. CDR3 DNA: TGTGCCAGCAGTGGGACCGGGACAGGGATGTACGAGCAGTACTTC. This chain joins TRBV25-1 and TRBJ2-7, with TRBD1 matching 9 bases. Germline lookup yields CDR1 MGHDK and CDR2 SYGVNS. The trim removed 4 bases at V and 4 bases at J, leaving 8 bases unmatched. The CDR3 has 15 amino acids.

This clonotype was observed many times. V and J are TRBV7-2 and TRBJ2-1, with D maybe TRBD1 (5 bases). CDR1 SGHTA and CDR2 FQGNSA come from the germline V gene. The CDR3 loop spans 13 amino acids. V was pared by 4 bases and J by 12 bases, with 16 bases between. The CDR3 here is CASSSPQGARQFF. The CDR3 nucleotides are TGTGCCAGCAGCTCCCCGCAGGGTGCAAGGCAGTTCTTC.

There are a few counts of this clonotype. The CDR3 nucleotides read TGTGCCAGCACCTCTACAGGGAATCAGCCCCAGCATTTT. Its protein is CASTSTGNQPQHF. The genes are TRBV12-3 or TRBV12-4 and TRBJ1-5; possibly TRBD1 for D (6 bases). The CDR3 sequence is 13 residues long. V was clipped by 7 bases and J by 4 bases, with 11 bases between them.

V usage is TRBV20-1 and J usage is TRBJ2-2; D is possibly TRBD1 (6 bases). The CDR3 spans 18 residues. Germline V lookup: CDR1 DFQATT, CDR2 SNEGSKA (reference sequence). Trimming took 3 bases from V and 0 from J, leaving 20 bases between them. The CDR3 DNA is TGCAGTGCTAGCCCGGGACACGGATCAAGATCGAACACCGGGGAGCTGTTTTTT. The encoded protein is CSASPGHGSRSNTGELFF.

This rearrangement joins TRBV18 to TRBJ2-3; TRBD2 matches at 9 bases. The V gene end was trimmed by 0 bases and the J gene end by 2 bases; junction bases not matched to a gene: 3. Germline CDR1 reads KGHSH; CDR2 reads LQKENI. CDR3 length: 16 amino acids. The CDR3 region is CASSPPSGGITDTQYF. The CDR3, as DNA: TGTGCCAGCTCACCACCTAGCGGGGGTATCACAGATACGCAGTATTTT.

V and J are TRBV5-1 and TRBJ1-4; a weak D match, TRBD1 (6 bases). The germline V gene encodes CDR1 SGHRS and CDR2 YFSETQ. Trimming left V 1 base short and J 7 bases short, with 14 bases between. This CDR3 region has 15 residues. CDR3 in amino acids: CASSLMGARGEKLFF. The CDR3 DNA sequence: TGCGCCAGCAGCTTGATGGGGGCGCGAGGTGAAAAACTGTTTTTT.

The chain uses TRBV20-1 and TRBJ2-3; 10 bases are shared with TRBD1. V was clipped by 3 bases and J by 10 bases; unmatched bases: 10. Germline-derived CDR1 and CDR2 are DFQATT and SNEGSKA (reference sequence). The CDR3 is made up of 14 amino acids. CDR3 in DNA: TGCAGTGCTAGCCGGGACAGGGGAATTGATCCGCAGTATTTT. Translation gives CSASRDRGIDPQYF.